These 30 T cell receptor beta chains were sequenced from one sample in a study of regulatory T cells in long-lasting Graves disease. Regarding time point: persistent/refractory GD, antithyroid drugs over 5 years with positive TRAb. The TCR library used RNA extracted from PBMCs. HTBI primers from iRepertoire and Arm-PCR of CDR3 regions yielded the TCR beta libraries. MiXCR was run by TCRdb on the multiplex PCR reads, yielding one entry per CDR3 protein. The data show approximately 440,000 distinct CDR3 sequences, with roughly a quarter seen just once and roughly 28% held by the top ten. The starting material was peripheral blood mononuclear cells (PBMCs), obtained when the disease was refractory, from a patient treated with antithyroid drugs. These receptors all come from a female donor with Graves disease.

There are many counts of this clonotype. The J gene is TRBJ1-5, the V gene TRBV19; weak D call: TRBD1 (5 bases). Germline V lookup: CDR1 LNHDA, CDR2 SQIVND (reference sequence). The V end was cut by 8 bases, the J end by 3 bases, with 17 bases between. CDR3 length: 15 amino acids. The CDR3 is CASGPEGPINQPQHF. The DNA for the CDR3 is TGTGCCAGTGGCCCCGAGGGACCCATCAATCAGCCCCAGCATTTT.

This clonotype was counted between two and nine times. The V gene is TRBV5-1, the J gene TRBJ2-7; 7 bases align to TRBD2. The CDR3 runs to 14 residues. Trimming removed 5 bases from V and 4 bases from J; junction bases left unmatched: 9. CDR1 is SGHRS, CDR2 YFSETQ, per germline. This CDR3 is CASRGGTTTYEQYF. Here the CDR3 DNA reads TGCGCCAGCAGAGGCGGGACTACCACTTACGAGCAGTACTTC.

V usage is TRBV5-1 and J usage is TRBJ2-2, with TRBD2 identical over 8 bases. Germline CDR1 is SGHRS and CDR2 is YFSETQ. The V segment lost 1 base and the J segment 7 bases; nucleotides outside the gene matches: 3. The CDR3 runs to 14 residues. CDR3 amino acids: CASSLTSGDGELFF. The CDR3 bases are TGCGCCAGCAGCTTGACTAGCGGAGACGGGGAGCTGTTTTTT.

The V gene is TRBV4-1, the J gene TRBJ2-7; D is unresolved. The CDR3 is 17 amino acids. The ends were cut back, 0 bases at V and 0 bases at J, with 15 bases in the middle. Germline CDR1 is MGHRA and CDR2 is YSYEKL. The CDR3 here is CASSQEAPYLSSYEQYF. The CDR3 DNA is TGCGCCAGCAGCCAAGAGGCCCCCTATCTGAGCTCCTACGAGCAGTACTTC.

This clonotype was observed a handful of times. V is TRBV18 and J is TRBJ1-1; 7 bases match TRBD1. CDR1 and CDR2 from the germline V gene are KGHSH and LQKENI. V gave up 2 bases and J gave up 1 base; unmatched junction bases: 7. The CDR3 spans 16 residues. The CDR3 protein is CASSPRSGGPNTEAFF. In DNA form, the CDR3 reads TGTGCCAGCTCACCAAGGTCAGGGGGACCGAACACTGAAGCTTTCTTT.

This clonotype appeared a few times. The chain carries TRBV20-1 and TRBJ1-1; D not resolved. Per the germline V gene, CDR1 is DFQATT and CDR2 is SNEGSKA (reference sequence). The CDR3 spans 16 residues. V gave up 6 bases and J gave up 0 bases, with 20 bases separating them. CDR3 DNA: TGCAGTGCCAGATTGGCAGATCGTAAAGTGAACACTGAAGCTTTCTTT. Translation gives CSARLADRKVNTEAFF.

In its sample, this clonotype was seen many times. The rearrangement joins TRBV20-1 to TRBJ1-1; D unresolved. V gave up 3 bases and J gave up 2 bases, with 4 bases separating them. The CDR3 is made up of 11 amino acids. Looked up from germline, CDR1 is DFQATT and CDR2 is SNEGSKA (reference sequence). CDR3 in DNA: TGCAGTGCTAGTGTAAACACTGAAGCTTTCTTT. Protein product: CSASVNTEAFF.

Comments on this clonotype: A much larger clone lies one base from this, so it may be a read error. This chain uses TRBV28 with TRBJ2-3; no definite D call. CDR3 length: 14 amino acids. In germline, CDR1 is MDHEN, CDR2 SYDVKM. Here the CDR3 reads CACSLSQVRDTQYF. CDR3 in DNA: TGTGCCTGCAGTTTAAGCCAGGTGAGAGATACGCAGTATTTT. The full variable domain, rest sourced from reference TRBV28 and TRBJ2-3, is DVKVTQSSRYLVKRTGEKVFLECVQDMDHENMFWYRQDPGLGLRLIYFSYDVKMKEKGDIPEGYSVSREKKERFSLILESASTNQTSMYLCACSLSQVRDTQYFGPGTRLTVL.

With regard to this clonotype: A much larger clone is a single base away; this may be a read error. A read error is likely, as this CDR3 ends without the conserved phenylalanine or tryptophan. The chain is built from TRBV6-2 or TRBV6-3 and TRBJ2-7; a possible D gene is TRBD1 (6 bases). Trimming pared 0 bases from V and 3 bases from J, leaving 18 bases between. The CDR3 length is 17 residues. Germline lookup yields CDR1 MNHEY and CDR2 SVGEGT. The CDR3 sequence is CASSYSAWTVIGYEQYL. CDR3 coding DNA: TGTGCCAGCAGTTACTCCGCATGGACAGTGATTGGCTACGAGCAGTACCTC.

The V call is TRBV29-1, the J call TRBJ2-1; TRBD2 agrees at 7 bases. After removal of 6 bases from V and 2 bases from J, the junction contained 13 bases not matched to a gene. CDR3 length: 16 residues. The germline gives CDR1 SQVTM, CDR2 ANQGSEA. The CDR3 DNA reads TGCAGCGTCGCACGGGGCTACGCGGGAGCCTACAATGAGCAGTTCTTC. It yields the protein CSVARGYAGAYNEQFF.

This clonotype was counted a single time. The V gene is TRBV5-1, the J gene TRBJ1-2; D might be TRBD1 (6 bases). This CDR3 has 15 residues. Germline lookup yields CDR1 SGHRS and CDR2 YFSETQ. Deletions cut 0 bases from V and 4 bases from J, with 13 bases between. CDR3 sequence reads: CASSLARGRFYGYTF. The DNA of the CDR3 is TGCGCCAGCAGCTTGGCCAGGGGCAGGTTCTATGGCTACACCTTC. The variable domain in full, with the rest retrieved from reference TRBV5-1 and TRBJ1-2, is KAGVTQTPRYLIKTRGQQVTLSCSPISGHRSVSWYQQTPGQGLQFLFEYFSETQRNKGNFPGRFSGRQFSNSRSEMNVSTLELGDSALYLCASSLARGRFYGYTFGSGTRLTVV.

V usage is TRBV15 and J usage is TRBJ2-2; no clear D. The V gene's germline CDR1 is LNHNV and CDR2 YYDKDF (reference sequence). CDR3 size: 13 residues. The V and J ends lost 5 bases and 5 bases respectively, with 9 bases between them. CDR3 sequence (DNA): TGTGCCACCAGCTTACATGTAACCGGGGAGCTGTTTTTT. Protein product: CATSLHVTGELFF.

Ten or more counts support this clonotype. The chain carries TRBV6-2 or TRBV6-3 and TRBJ1-1, with 7 bases fitting TRBD1. Germline CDR1 MNHEY, CDR2 SVGEGT. The V and J ends lost 2 bases and 0 bases, in that order; junction bases with no gene match: 9. The length of the CDR3 is 17 residues. CDR3 sequence: CASSYGRGQRLNTEAFF. CDR3 coding DNA: TGTGCCAGCAGTTACGGTAGGGGGCAACGCTTGAACACTGAAGCTTTCTTT.

This clonotype was recorded a few times. The genes are TRBV7-2 and TRBJ1-3; 12 bases are a match to TRBD1. CDR3 length: 17 residues. The germline CDR1 and CDR2 sequences are SGHTA and FQGNSA. Trimming took 3 bases from V and 4 from J; bases not matched to a gene: 7. The CDR3 DNA reads as TGTGCCAGCAGCTTGTTCACCGGGACAGGGGGCGGAAACACCATATATTTT. Protein: CASSLFTGTGGGNTIYF.

This clonotype was counted many times. The chain combines TRBV29-1 with TRBJ2-7; 9 nucleotides line up with TRBD1. Trimming cost V 7 bases and J 2 bases; bases outside gene matches: 21. Germline CDR1 SQVTM, CDR2 ANQGSEA. CDR3 length: 18 amino acids. The CDR3 coding sequence is TGCAGCGCCACAACGCTCTTTAAGGGGGACAGGGATCCCTACGAGCAGTACTTC. It specifies CSATTLFKGDRDPYEQYF.

This clonotype has at least ten counts. The chain joins TRBV2 to TRBJ2-2, with 7 bases lining up with TRBD1. This CDR3 spans 16 amino acids. V was pared by 4 bases and J by 4 bases, with 9 bases of the junction left unmatched. Germline CDR1 is SNHLY and CDR2 is FYNNEI. Here the CDR3 reads CASSVAQGIRTGELFF. For the CDR3, the DNA is TGTGCCAGCAGTGTGGCACAGGGGATTCGCACCGGGGAGCTGTTTTTT.

The chain combines TRBV20-1 with TRBJ2-1; 8 bases align to TRBD2. This CDR3 has 15 residues. Germline assignment: CDR1 DFQATT and CDR2 SNEGSKA (reference sequence). The trim removed 4 bases at V and 0 bases at J, leaving 5 bases unmatched. The CDR3 loop is CSAIRTSSSYNEQFF. The CDR3 bases are TGCAGTGCTATAAGGACTAGCAGCTCCTACAATGAGCAGTTCTTC.

This clonotype was seen at least ten times. One end of the junction is discordant with germline, which a read error may explain. The chain combines TRBV2 with TRBJ1-5; D perhaps matches TRBD1 (5 bases). The CDR3 length is 17 residues. In germline, CDR1 is SNHLY, CDR2 FYNNEI. The CDR3 bases are TGTGCCAGCAGGGAAGGGAGGGACCCTGTGATCAATCAGCCCCAGCATTTT. Encoded protein: CASREGRDPVINQPQHF.

V gene TRBV20-1 combines with J gene TRBJ1-5; TRBD1 might be the D (6 bases). Trimming pared 1 base from V and 6 bases from J, leaving 22 bases between. The length of the CDR3 is 17 residues. The germline V gene encodes CDR1 DFQATT and CDR2 SNEGSKA (reference sequence). CDR3 protein: CSARGGGGVRNGQPQHF. The CDR3 DNA follows: TGCAGTGCTAGAGGAGGGGGAGGGGTACGGAATGGTCAGCCCCAGCATTTT.

This clonotype was seen a few times. J is TRBJ1-2 and V is TRBV6-1; weak D call: TRBD1 (6 bases). The germline gives CDR1 MNHNS, CDR2 SASEGT. Trimming left V 6 bases short and J 7 bases short, with 12 bases between. The CDR3 consists of 12 residues. This chain's CDR3 is CASRRGGGGYTF. The CDR3 coding sequence is TGTGCCAGCAGAAGGGGGGGGGGTGGCTACACCTTC.

In this sample, this clonotype turned up many times. The J gene is TRBJ1-5, the V gene TRBV12-3 or TRBV12-4; D is possibly TRBD1 (5 bases). The V and J ends lost 5 bases and 6 bases respectively, with 20 bases between them. The CDR3 sequence is 16 residues long. CDR3 region: CASSRAGGATGQPQHF. The CDR3 DNA reads as TGTGCCAGCAGTCGTGCAGGAGGGGCAACGGGTCAGCCCCAGCATTTT.

This chain joins TRBV7-9 and TRBJ2-7; 9 bases align to TRBD1. The CDR3 runs to 15 residues. With 8 bases clipped from V and 6 bases from J, the junction kept 14 bases outside the gene matches. Germline values: CDR1 SEHNR, CDR2 FQNEAQ (reference sequence). The CDR3 reads CASGQPPQGATEQYF. The CDR3 DNA follows: TGTGCCAGCGGCCAGCCCCCACAGGGGGCGACCGAGCAGTACTTC.

The chain uses TRBV4-3 and TRBJ2-7; 9 nucleotides match TRBD2. Trimming took 0 bases from V and 7 from J; bases not matched to a gene: 19. Germline CDR1 and CDR2: LGHNA and YSLEER. The CDR3 spans 19 residues. CDR3 bases: TGCGCCAGCAGCCAAGATCCCTCCCGTAAGGCGGGAGGGCCTTGGGAGCAGTACTTC. It codes for CASSQDPSRKAGGPWEQYF.

Details on this clonotype: This may be a read error: a much more frequent sequence differs by one nucleotide. The chain employs TRBV2 and TRBJ1-6, with 9 bases lining up with TRBD1. Germline CDR1 reads SNHLY; CDR2 reads FYNNEI. CDR3 length equals 16 residues. CDR3 in amino acids: CGSSELGQGMNSPLHF. CDR3 sequence (DNA): TGTGGCAGCAGTGAGTTAGGACAGGGGATGAATTCACCCCTCCACTTT.

The V gene is TRBV24-1, the J gene TRBJ2-1; 9 nucleotides agree with TRBD2. The J segment lost 0 bases and the V segment lost 2 bases, leaving 4 bases of the junction unmatched. The CDR3 has 17 residues. The germline CDR1 and CDR2 sequences are KGHDR and SFDVKD. The CDR3 loop reads CATSDSRLADSYNEQFF. CDR3 nucleotide sequence: TGTGCCACCAGTGATTCGCGACTAGCGGACTCCTACAATGAGCAGTTCTTC.

On this clonotype itself: A read error may explain this, as a much larger clone is one base away. The CDR3 loop is CAGDRGGYGYTF. The DNA of the CDR3 is TGTGCCGGCGACAGGGGTGGTTATGGCTACACCTTC. The genes are TRBV2 and TRBJ1-2; TRBD1 matches 8 bases. In germline, CDR1 is SNHLY, CDR2 FYNNEI. This CDR3 has 12 residues. V lost 11 bases and J lost 5; bases outside the gene matches: 7. Complete variable domain (other parts from reference TRBV2 and TRBJ1-2): EPEVTQTPSHQVTQMGQEVILRCVPISNHLYFYWYRQILGQKVEFLVSFYNNEISEKSEIFDDQFSVERPDGSNFTLKIRSTKLEDSAMYFCAGDRGGYGYTFGSGTRLTVV.

This clonotype has a count of ten or more. The chain carries TRBV20-1 and TRBJ1-3; D may be TRBD1 (5 bases). Germline CDR1 is DFQATT and CDR2 is SNEGSKA (reference sequence). The CDR3 is 13 amino acids. CDR3 protein: CSVLGTQGNTIYF. The DNA for the CDR3 is TGCTCCGTCTTGGGGACCCAAGGAAACACCATATATTTT.

This sequence joins TRBV11-2 and TRBJ2-7; D unclear. The CDR3 loop spans 11 amino acids. Germline V gene data show CDR1 as SGHAT and CDR2 as FQNNGV. The V gene lost 5 bases and the J gene lost 9 bases, with 11 bases spanning the gap. CDR3 sequence (DNA): TGTGCCAGCAGCGCCCCTAGGATGCAGTACTTC. Its protein product is CASSAPRMQYF.

This clonotype was recorded many times. The genes are TRBV28 and TRBJ1-4; no clear D gene. The CDR3 has 14 residues. Germline CDR1 and CDR2: MDHEN and SYDVKM. Trimming shortened V by 6 bases and J by 0 bases, and 8 bases separated the two germline ends. CDR3 nucleotides: TGTGCCAGCAGGCCGGGATCAACTAATGAAAAACTGTTTTTT. Protein: CASRPGSTNEKLFF.

This clonotype was found once. The chain has TRBV12-3 or TRBV12-4 and TRBJ2-7; 8 bases fit TRBD1. The J segment lost 5 bases and the V segment lost 6 bases, leaving 9 bases of the junction unmatched. This CDR3 has 14 amino acids. CDR3 in DNA: TGTGCCAGCAGCCGAGTGGACAGGGTCCACGAGCAGTACTTC. Its protein is CASSRVDRVHEQYF.